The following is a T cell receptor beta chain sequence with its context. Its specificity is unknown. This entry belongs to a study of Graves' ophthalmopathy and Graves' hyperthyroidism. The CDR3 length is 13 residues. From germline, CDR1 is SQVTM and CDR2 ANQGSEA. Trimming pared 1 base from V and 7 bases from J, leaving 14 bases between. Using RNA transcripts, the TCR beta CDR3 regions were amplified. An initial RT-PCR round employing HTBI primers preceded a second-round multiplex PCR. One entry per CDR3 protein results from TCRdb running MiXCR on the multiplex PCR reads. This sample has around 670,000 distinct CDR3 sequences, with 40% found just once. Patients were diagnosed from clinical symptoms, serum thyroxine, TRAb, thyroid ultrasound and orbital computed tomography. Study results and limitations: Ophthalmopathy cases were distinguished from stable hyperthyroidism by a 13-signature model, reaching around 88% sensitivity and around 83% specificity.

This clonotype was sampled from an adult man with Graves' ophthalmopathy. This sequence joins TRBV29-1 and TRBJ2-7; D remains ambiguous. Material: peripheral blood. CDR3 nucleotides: TGCAGCGTTGAAGGAGAGAACACCGGGGAGCAGTACTTC. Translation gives CSVEGENTGEQYF.